A single sample gave rise to the 24 T cell receptor beta chains below, sequenced in a study of cytomegalovirus exposure and HLA in healthy donors. Both 60 Vbeta primers and 13 Jbeta primers went into the PCR. Clones were read by immunoSEQ multiplex PCR, and TCRdb kept only the in-frame ones, dropping some. Among 150,000 to 200,000 clones listed, about 79% were seen once. Sample: PBMCs. The receptors here all came from a woman in her forties or fifties in good health and CMV-seronegative.

The V call is TRBV10-3, the J call TRBJ2-3; a weak D match, TRBD2 (6 bases). V lost 2 bases to trimming and J lost 8 bases, with 14 bases between them. In germline, CDR1 is ENHRY, CDR2 SYGVKD. CDR3 length equals 14 residues. The CDR3 coding sequence is TGTGCCATCAGTGAGCCTAGGGGAGGTGGTACGCAGTATTTT. It specifies CAISEPRGGGTQYF.

The rearrangement links TRBV19 to TRBJ1-2, with no clear D. This CDR3 spans 13 amino acids. CDR1 and CDR2 from the germline V gene are LNHDA and SQIVND (reference sequence). V lost 6 bases and J 8 bases, leaving 16 bases between the germline ends. As DNA, the CDR3 is TGTGCCAGTAGGGGCAGACAAGCTGGCGGCTACACCTTC. This sequence encodes CASRGRQAGGYTF.

The V call is TRBV5-6, the J call TRBJ2-5; no firm D call. The germline V and J ends were trimmed by 1 base and 6 bases, with 10 bases remaining between them. The CDR3 is 13 residues long. Germline assignment: CDR1 SGHDT and CDR2 YYEEEE. Here the CDR3 reads CASSLLRSQTQYF. The CDR3 nucleotides read TGTGCCAGCAGCTTGCTCCGTAGCCAGACCCAGTACTTC.

The chain couples TRBV6-1 to TRBJ1-1, with 7 nucleotides matching TRBD1. The CDR3 is made up of 14 amino acids. CDR1 and CDR2 from the germline V gene are MNHNS and SASEGT. The trim removed 5 bases at V and 10 bases at J, leaving 13 bases unmatched. CDR3 DNA sequence: TGTGCCAGCAGTCAAGAAACAGGGGCCCTCCGAGCTTTCTTT. This gives the protein CASSQETGALRAFF.

This chain joins TRBV4-1 and TRBJ2-7; 12 positions match TRBD2. The CDR3 contains 16 residues. Per germline, CDR1 MGHRA and CDR2 YSYEKL. V shed 1 base and J 1 base; nucleotides not matched to a gene: 2. CDR3 region: CASSQGLAGGSYEQYF. CDR3 in DNA: TGCGCCAGCAGCCAAGGCCTAGCGGGGGGGTCCTACGAGCAGTACTTC.

The V gene is TRBV6-6, the J gene TRBJ1-5; D perhaps matches TRBD1 (5 bases). V lost 0 bases and J lost 11, with 14 bases in between. This CDR3 region has 14 residues. Germline V gives CDR1 MNHNY, CDR2 SVGAGI (reference sequence). CDR3: CASSYSQGTATQHF. CDR3 sequence (DNA): TGTGCCAGCAGTTACTCCCAGGGAACCGCCACCCAGCATTTT.

The chain recombines TRBV7-8 with TRBJ2-7; D gene ambiguous. The CDR3 is made up of 13 amino acids. The V gene lost 1 base and the J gene lost 4 bases, with 8 bases spanning the gap. Germline values: CDR1 SGHVS, CDR2 FQNEAQ. Here the CDR3 reads CASSLGLGYEQYF. CDR3 nucleotide sequence: TGTGCCAGCAGCTTAGGACTCGGGTACGAGCAGTACTTC.

The chain uses TRBV18 and TRBJ2-7; 10 bases align to TRBD2. The junction had 6 bases not matched to a gene; V was cut back by 2 bases and J by 2 bases. The CDR3 totals 16 residues. Germline V gives CDR1 KGHSH, CDR2 LQKENI. In nucleotides, the CDR3 is TGTGCCAGCTCACCAACCGGTACTAGCGGGGCCTACGAGCAGTACTTC. Its translation is CASSPTGTSGAYEQYF.

The chain uses TRBV29-1 and TRBJ2-4, with 8 bases aligning to TRBD2. Germline trimming cut 1 base from V and 0 bases from J; bases unmatched to any gene: 2. This CDR3 is 15 amino acids long. CDR1 is SQVTM and CDR2 is ANQGSEA in the germline V gene. The CDR3 region is CSVEAGGVAKNIQYF. The CDR3 nucleotides are TGCAGCGTTGAAGCGGGGGGGGTAGCCAAAAACATTCAGTACTTC.

This clone was observed once. Here the CDR3 reads CASSPLPGGPLHF. CDR3 DNA: TGTGCCAGCAGTCCACTCCCGGGTGGACCCCTCCACTTT. The rearrangement links TRBV6-6 to TRBJ1-6, with D uncertain. Germline V lookup: CDR1 MNHNY, CDR2 SVGAGI (reference sequence). V lost 5 bases to trimming and J lost 12 bases, with 14 bases between them. The CDR3 covers 13 residues.

The chain is built from TRBV7-9 and TRBJ2-1; the D gene is possibly TRBD1 (6 bases). This CDR3 is built from 13 residues. CDR1 is SEHNR and CDR2 is FQNEAQ in the germline V gene (reference sequence). For the CDR3, the DNA is TGTTCCTCCGCGAGGGGGTTTAGAGATGAGCAGTTCTTC. Protein sequence: CSSARGFRDEQFF.

The rearrangement uses TRBV6-5 and TRBJ2-7, with D tentatively TRBD1 (6 bases). V lost 2 bases and J 2 bases, leaving 10 bases between the germline ends. The CDR3 totals 14 residues. Germline V lookup: CDR1 MNHEY, CDR2 SVGAGI. The CDR3 DNA reads TGTGCCAGCAGTTACCCGGACAGCACCTACGAGCAGTACTTC. Translation gives CASSYPDSTYEQYF.

The V gene is TRBV2, the J gene TRBJ1-6; no definite D call. This CDR3 is 11 amino acids long. V lost 0 bases and J 13 bases, leaving 4 bases between the germline ends. Germline lookup yields CDR1 SNHLY and CDR2 FYNNEI. CDR3 DNA sequence: TGTGCCAGCAGTGAAGCCTCTCCCCTCCACTTT. Translating gives CASSEASPLHF.

The J gene is TRBJ1-2, the V gene TRBV25-1, with D maybe TRBD1 (6 bases). The V gene's germline CDR1 is MGHDK and CDR2 SYGVNS. There are 13 residues in the CDR3. Trimming took off 2 bases at V and 7 bases at J, with 11 bases between the two ends. CDR3 protein: CASSEPGQFGYTF. In DNA form, the CDR3 reads TGTGCCAGCAGTGAACCCGGACAGTTTGGCTACACCTTC.

The rearrangement links TRBV7-3 to TRBJ2-1; 8 bases are shared with TRBD1. The germline CDR1 and CDR2 sequences are SGHTA and FQGTGA. The ends lost 3 bases at V and 6 bases at J; junction bases unmatched: 4. The CDR3 runs 14 residues. CDR3 loop: CASSLDRVGNEQFF. The CDR3 nucleotides are TGTGCCAGCAGCTTGGACAGGGTGGGCAATGAGCAGTTCTTC.

CDR3 residues: CASSPGHLTNYGYTF. CDR3 DNA: TGTGCCAGCAGCCCTGGACACCTTACTAACTATGGCTACACCTTC. The gene calls are TRBV5-6 and TRBJ1-2; TRBD1 is a possible D gene (5 bases). In germline, CDR1 is SGHDT, CDR2 YYEEEE. V was trimmed by 4 bases and J by 0 bases, leaving 13 bases between them. The CDR3 spans 15 residues.

The rearrangement uses TRBV4-1 and TRBJ1-3, with D possibly TRBD1 on 6 matching bases. This CDR3 is built from 16 residues. The germline CDR1 and CDR2 sequences are MGHRA and YSYEKL. Trimming took off 0 bases at V and 4 bases at J, with 13 bases between the two ends. The CDR3, as DNA: TGCGCCAGCAGCCAAGAGGGAGGGGGAAGAGGAAACACCATATATTTT. Protein: CASSQEGGGRGNTIYF.

The V and J genes are TRBV5-1 and TRBJ2-5; D might be TRBD2 (6 bases). CDR1 is SGHRS, CDR2 YFSETQ, per germline. The CDR3 length is 15 residues. The germline V and J ends were trimmed by 0 bases and 5 bases, with 14 bases remaining between them. The CDR3 spells CASSLGSSGWETQYF. CDR3 sequence (DNA): TGCGCCAGCAGCTTGGGAAGTAGCGGTTGGGAGACCCAGTACTTC.

The chain has TRBV28 and TRBJ2-3, with TRBD2 matching 7 bases. There are 16 residues in the CDR3. Germline CDR1 and CDR2: MDHEN and SYDVKM. Trimming took 4 bases from V and 7 from J; bases not matched to a gene: 14. CDR3 in amino acids: CASSYDGGFLVNTQYF. As DNA, the CDR3 is TGTGCCAGCAGTTATGACGGGGGGTTTTTGGTTAATACGCAGTATTTT.

The chain has TRBV29-1 and TRBJ2-7; a possible D gene is TRBD1 (6 bases). The ends were cut back, 6 bases at V and 1 base at J, with 16 bases in the middle. The CDR3 totals 14 residues. CDR1 and CDR2 (germline): SQVTM, ANQGSEA. DNA for the CDR3: TGCAGCGTCCGCAAAGGACAGTCATCCTACGAGCAGTACTTC. Protein product: CSVRKGQSSYEQYF.

The chain uses TRBV7-2 and TRBJ2-4; 7 bases are shared with TRBD2. Per germline, CDR1 SGHTA and CDR2 FQGNSA. This CDR3 has 14 amino acids. V trimming: 1 base; J trimming: 3 bases; junction bases outside the gene matches: 0. CDR3: CASSLGGGKNIQYF. CDR3 in DNA: TGTGCCAGCAGCTTAGGGGGGGGCAAAAACATTCAGTACTTC.

This chain joins TRBV9 and TRBJ2-5, with 10 nucleotides matching TRBD2. The J call may be mistaken, given a closer DNA end match to TRBJ2-7. CDR3 length equals 14 residues. Per the germline V gene, CDR1 is SGDLS and CDR2 is YYNGEE. The CDR3 DNA reads TGTGCCAGCAGCACAGGTAGCGGGGGGTACGAGCAGTACTTC. This gives the protein CASSTGSGGYEQYF.

The genes are TRBV7-9 and TRBJ1-1, with D possibly being TRBD1 (5 bases). Germline V lookup: CDR1 SEHNR, CDR2 FQNEAQ (reference sequence). This CDR3 spans 12 amino acids. V shed 5 bases and J shed 7 bases, with 11 bases lying between them. The CDR3 region is CASSQQDREAFF. CDR3 sequence (DNA): TGTGCCAGCAGCCAACAGGACCGTGAAGCTTTCTTT.

The chain couples TRBV9 to TRBJ1-2, with 7 nucleotides matching TRBD1. Germline V gene lookup returns CDR1 SGDLS and CDR2 YYNGEE. V lost 3 bases, J lost 6 bases, and 5 bases stayed unmatched. The CDR3 sequence is 13 residues long. The CDR3 sequence: CASSGQGSDGYTF. CDR3 bases: TGTGCCAGCAGCGGACAGGGAAGCGATGGCTACACCTTC.